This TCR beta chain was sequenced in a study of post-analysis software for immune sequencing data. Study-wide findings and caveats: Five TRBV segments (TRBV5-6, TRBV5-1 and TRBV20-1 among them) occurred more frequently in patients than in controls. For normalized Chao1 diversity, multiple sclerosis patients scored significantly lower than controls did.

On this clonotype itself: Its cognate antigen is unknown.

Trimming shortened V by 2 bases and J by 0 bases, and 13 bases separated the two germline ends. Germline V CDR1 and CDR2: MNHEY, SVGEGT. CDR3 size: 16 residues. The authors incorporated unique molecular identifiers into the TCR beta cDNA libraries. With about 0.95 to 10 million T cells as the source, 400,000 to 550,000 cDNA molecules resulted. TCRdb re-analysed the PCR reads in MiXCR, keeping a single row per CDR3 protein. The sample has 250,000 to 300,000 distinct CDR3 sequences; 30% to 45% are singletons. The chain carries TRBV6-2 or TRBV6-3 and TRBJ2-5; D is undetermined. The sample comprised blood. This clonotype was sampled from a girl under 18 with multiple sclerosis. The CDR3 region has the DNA TGTGCCAGCAGTTACCCAGACCCCAACTACCAAGAGACCCAGTACTTC. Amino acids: CASSYPDPNYQETQYF.